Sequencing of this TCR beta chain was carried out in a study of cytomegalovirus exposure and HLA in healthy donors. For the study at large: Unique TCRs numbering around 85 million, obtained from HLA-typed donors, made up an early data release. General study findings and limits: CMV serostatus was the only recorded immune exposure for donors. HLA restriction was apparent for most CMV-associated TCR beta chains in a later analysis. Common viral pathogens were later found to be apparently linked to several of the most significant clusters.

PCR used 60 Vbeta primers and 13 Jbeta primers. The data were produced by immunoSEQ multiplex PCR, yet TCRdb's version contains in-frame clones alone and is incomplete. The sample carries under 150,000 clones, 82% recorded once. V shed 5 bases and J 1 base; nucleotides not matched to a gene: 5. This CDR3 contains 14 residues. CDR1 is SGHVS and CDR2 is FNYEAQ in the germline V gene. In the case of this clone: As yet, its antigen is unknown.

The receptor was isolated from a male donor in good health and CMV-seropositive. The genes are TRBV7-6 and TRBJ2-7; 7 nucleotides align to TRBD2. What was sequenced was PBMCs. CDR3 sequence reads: CASSPTGGSYEQYF. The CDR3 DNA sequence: TGTGCCAGCAGCCCGACGGGGGGATCCTACGAGCAGTACTTC.